This T cell receptor beta chain was profiled in a study of T cell responses to AZD1222 COVID-19 vaccine (dated by TCRdb to about 2021). With respect to the entire study: TCR sequencing covered 230 or so trial participants: 200 to 220 given two doses of AZD1222 and 26 given two doses of MenACWY control vaccine. Trial participants were enrolled by age into 18-55, 56-69 and 70-plus year subgroups, with approximately 150, 30 and 60 TCR-sequenced participants respectively.

Reading the germline V gene gives CDR1 SQVTM and CDR2 ANQGSEA. The CDR3 contains 12 residues, cysteine and phenylalanine counted. The kept DNA is CDR3 alone, 36 bases in frame from the first base. Trimming costs V 4 bases and J 6 bases, and their ends lie 12 bases apart. Interpreted using the paper, the time point label stands for: sample from adult after SARS-CoV-2 infection, after symptom onset. A couple of convalescent COVID-19 patients, sampled after symptom onset from adults with prior SARS-CoV-2 infection, were also TCR-sequenced for comparison. The CDR3 regions of human TCRbeta chains were analyzed by immunosequencing. The authors processed their data as follows. Repertoire TCRs were checked for matches against a reference library of SARS-CoV-2-specific TCRs that had been generated using the MIRA antigen-specificity platform. Breadth meant the fraction of unique TCRs that were SARS-CoV-2-associated, whereas depth meant the fraction of total T cells that were SARS-CoV-2-associated. Using the MIRA data, each spike-specific TCR was mapped to the spike region that the TCR reacts to and placed in a CD4 or CD8 class. Log10-transformed breadth and depth values were compared by one-way ANOVA with Sidak's multiple comparisons tests. In TCRdb, the immuneACCESS table is reduced to in-frame sequences with V and J assigned. These tables do not hold every clone; where another copy was compared, an unresolved V gene accounts for under half, and the others remain unexplained. V, J and clone size were drawn from that table, and D and trimming were deduced from the DNA. A total of just over 150,000 clones appear in this sample, about 85% of them only once. The ten largest clones add up to about 7% of the sample.

To note about this clone: Its antigen specificity is not known. Qualities for individual bases were not recorded, and no much larger clone is one base off.

What the authors observed across the whole study: The 56-69-year group was small, and its depth increase did not reach significance, likely because of low power. Most participants were white British and females outnumbered males, and the authors suggested that clonal diversity may have been underestimated. Reportedly, close to half of the unique spike-specific TCRs recognized epitopes lying outside the regions that are mutated in the B.1.351 and B.1.1.7 variants. Conclusions about previously exposed vaccinees are limited, since just five or six AZD1222 recipients were seropositive for SARS-CoV-2 at baseline. Because no day 14 peak-response samples were available, the repertoires could be characterized only after the peak T cell response. Spike-specific TCR breadth and depth rose significantly after two AZD1222 doses compared with day 0 and with MenACWY recipients. The vaccine-associated CD4 TCRs covered the entire spike protein, and the dominant responses fell in regions 160-218 and 743-854.

Material: peripheral blood, obtained after recovery from COVID-19. The source is an adult who had recovered from COVID-19. In this chain, TRBV29-1 is recombined with TRBJ1-1; a tentative D call is TRBD1 (5 bases match). The CDR3 corresponds to CSVAPGRAEAFF. The nucleotides are TGCAGCGTTGCTCCAGGGAGGGCTGAAGCTTTCTTT.